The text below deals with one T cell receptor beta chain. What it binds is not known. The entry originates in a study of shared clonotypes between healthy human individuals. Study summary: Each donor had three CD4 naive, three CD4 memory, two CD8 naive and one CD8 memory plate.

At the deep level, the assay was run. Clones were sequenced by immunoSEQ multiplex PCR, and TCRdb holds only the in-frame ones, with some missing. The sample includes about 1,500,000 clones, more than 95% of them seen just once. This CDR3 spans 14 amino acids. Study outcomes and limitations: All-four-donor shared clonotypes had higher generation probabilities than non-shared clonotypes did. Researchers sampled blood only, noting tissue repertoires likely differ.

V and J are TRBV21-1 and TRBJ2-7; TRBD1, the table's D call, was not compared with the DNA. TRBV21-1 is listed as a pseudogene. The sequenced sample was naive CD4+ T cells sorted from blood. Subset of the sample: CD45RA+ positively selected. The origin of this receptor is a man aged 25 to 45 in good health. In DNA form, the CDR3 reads TGTGCCCTCTGTCAGGACAGAGATCTAGACGAGCAGTACTTC. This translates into CALCQDRDLDEQYF.